These 13 T cell receptor beta chains were all obtained from the same sample, sequenced in a study of blood T cell repertoires in COVID-19. Generated by immunoSEQ multiplex PCR, the TCRdb table keeps only in-frame clones and is missing some. The sample has around 140,000 clones, under 90% seen once. The sample consisted of PBMCs or T cells enriched from blood (not recorded which). The source is a man aged 50 to 60 in a cohort exposed to, infected with or recovered from COVID-19 (not recorded which).

DNA for the CDR3: TGTGCCAGCAGTTCATTTAGCGGGAGTCTCTACGAGCAGTACTTC. It translates to CASSSFSGSLYEQYF. This sequence joins TRBV28 and TRBJ2-7; 9 bases are a match to TRBD2. After removal of 4 bases from V and 3 bases from J, the junction contained 7 bases not matched to a gene. The CDR3 spans 15 residues. CDR1 is MDHEN and CDR2 is SYDVKM in the germline V gene.

V gene TRBV5-1 combines with J gene TRBJ2-5; TRBD1 agrees at 8 bases. V trimming: 0 bases; J trimming: 4 bases; junction bases outside the gene matches: 5. CDR3 size: 15 residues. Germline V gene lookup returns CDR1 SGHRS and CDR2 YFSETQ. DNA of the CDR3: TGCGCCAGCAGCTTGGCCTCGGGACAGGCAGAGACCCAGTACTTC. This translates into CASSLASGQAETQYF.

This chain connects TRBV18 to TRBJ1-3; no reliable D call. V lost 3 bases and J lost 0, with 9 bases in between. CDR1 and CDR2 (germline): KGHSH, LQKENI. CDR3 length: 15 residues. The CDR3 spells CASSPWEPSGNTIYF. CDR3 sequence (DNA): TGTGCCAGCTCACCCTGGGAGCCCTCTGGAAACACCATATATTTT.

The rearrangement uses TRBV27 and TRBJ2-1; D remains ambiguous. V gave up 5 bases and J gave up 0 bases, with 5 bases separating them. CDR1 is MNHEY, CDR2 SMNVEV, per germline (reference sequence). The CDR3 has 13 amino acids. CDR3 sequence: CASSVRSYNEQFF. The DNA of the CDR3 is TGTGCCAGCAGTGTCCGCTCCTACAATGAGCAGTTCTTC.

This chain links TRBV30 with TRBJ2-7; 9 bases map to TRBD1. Germline CDR1 GTSNPN, CDR2 SVGIG (reference sequence). The J segment lost 3 bases and the V segment lost 5 bases, leaving 2 bases of the junction unmatched. The CDR3 sequence is 12 residues long. This CDR3 is CAWGQGYYEQYF. DNA for the CDR3: TGTGCCTGGGGACAGGGGTACTACGAGCAGTACTTC.

V gene TRBV28 combines with J gene TRBJ2-7; D might be TRBD1 (5 bases). The CDR3 runs 14 residues. CDR1 and CDR2 from the germline V gene are MDHEN and SYDVKM. The V end lost 6 bases, the J end lost 2 bases, and 14 bases lay between the germline ends. CDR3 sequence: CASSQTVPAYEQYF. The CDR3 DNA reads as TGTGCCAGCAGCCAGACAGTTCCTGCCTACGAGCAGTACTTC.

J is TRBJ2-3 and V is TRBV19; a weak D match, TRBD2 (6 bases). Germline V gene data show CDR1 as LNHDA and CDR2 as SQIVND (reference sequence). V was shortened by 1 base and J by 1 base, with 9 bases between the two germline ends. The CDR3 runs to 15 residues. The CDR3 loop is CASSIGGVRTDTQYF. For the CDR3, the DNA is TGTGCCAGTAGTATAGGGGGGGTCCGCACAGATACGCAGTATTTT.

The rearrangement links TRBV10-3 to TRBJ2-2; TRBD2 is a possible D gene (7 bases). The CDR3 totals 16 residues. Per germline, CDR1 ENHRY and CDR2 SYGVKD. V was pared by 2 bases and J by 3 bases, with 13 bases between. The CDR3 here is CAISELEGGDTGELFF. The DNA of the CDR3 is TGTGCCATCAGTGAGCTAGAGGGGGGGGACACCGGGGAGCTGTTTTTT.

This chain uses TRBV9 with TRBJ1-1, with TRBD1 matching 7 bases. The germline CDR1 and CDR2 sequences are SGDLS and YYNGEE. The CDR3 runs to 14 residues. V shed 0 bases and J 5 bases; nucleotides not matched to a gene: 4. The CDR3 loop reads CASSVVEQGTEAFF. In DNA form, the CDR3 reads TGTGCCAGCAGCGTAGTTGAACAGGGGACTGAAGCTTTCTTT.

This sequence joins TRBV10-3 and TRBJ1-1; D is perhaps TRBD1 (6 bases). The CDR3 contains 13 residues. The V end was cut by 7 bases, the J end by 4 bases, with 13 bases between. Germline V lookup: CDR1 ENHRY, CDR2 SYGVKD. The CDR3, as DNA: TGTGCCATCAATCGAAAACAGGGCACTGAAGCTTTCTTT. Translation: CAINRKQGTEAFF.

This chain joins TRBV9 and TRBJ1-6; 10 bases align to TRBD1. V trimming: 3 bases; J trimming: 3 bases; junction bases outside the gene matches: 3. This CDR3 has 16 residues. Germline assignment: CDR1 SGDLS and CDR2 YYNGEE. CDR3 DNA sequence: TGTGCCAGCAGCGATGGGACAGGGGTCTATAATTCACCCCTCCACTTT. It codes for CASSDGTGVYNSPLHF.

The rearrangement joins TRBV5-5 to TRBJ1-4; possibly TRBD1 for D (6 bases). The germline gives CDR1 SGHKS, CDR2 YYEKEE (reference sequence). This CDR3 is 16 amino acids long. V was clipped by 0 bases and J by 7 bases, with 16 bases between them. CDR3: CASSLGGTRSGEKLFF. CDR3 nucleotide sequence: TGTGCCAGCAGCTTGGGGGGGACAAGGTCCGGTGAAAAACTGTTTTTT.

The gene calls are TRBV10-2 and TRBJ2-7; 7 nucleotides line up with TRBD1. V was clipped by 6 bases and J by 5 bases; unmatched bases: 7. The length of the CDR3 is 13 residues. The V gene's germline CDR1 is WSHSY and CDR2 SAAADI. Here the CDR3 reads CASSGDSLHEQYF. CDR3 DNA sequence: TGCGCCAGCAGCGGGGACAGTCTACACGAGCAGTACTTC.